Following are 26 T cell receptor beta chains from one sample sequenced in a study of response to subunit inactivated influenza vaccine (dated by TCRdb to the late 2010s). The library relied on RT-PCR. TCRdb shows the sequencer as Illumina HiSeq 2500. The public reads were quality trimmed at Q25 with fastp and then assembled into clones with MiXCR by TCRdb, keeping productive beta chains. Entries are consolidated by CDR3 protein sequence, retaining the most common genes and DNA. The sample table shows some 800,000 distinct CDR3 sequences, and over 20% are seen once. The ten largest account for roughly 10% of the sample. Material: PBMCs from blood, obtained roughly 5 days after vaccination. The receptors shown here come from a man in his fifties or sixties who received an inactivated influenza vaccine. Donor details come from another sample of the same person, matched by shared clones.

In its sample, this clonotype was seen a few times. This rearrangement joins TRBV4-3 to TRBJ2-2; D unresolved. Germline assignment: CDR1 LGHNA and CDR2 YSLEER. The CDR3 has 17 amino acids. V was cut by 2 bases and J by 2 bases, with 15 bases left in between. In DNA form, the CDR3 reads TGCGCCAGCAGCCAAAGAATGTGGCAGATTAACACCGGGGAGCTGTTTTTT. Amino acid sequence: CASSQRMWQINTGELFF.

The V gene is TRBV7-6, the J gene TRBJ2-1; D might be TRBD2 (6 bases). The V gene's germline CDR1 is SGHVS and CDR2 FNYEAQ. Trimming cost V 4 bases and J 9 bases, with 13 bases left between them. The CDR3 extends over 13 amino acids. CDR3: CASSSGLWGEQFF. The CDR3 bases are TGTGCCAGCAGCTCAGGACTATGGGGTGAGCAGTTCTTC.

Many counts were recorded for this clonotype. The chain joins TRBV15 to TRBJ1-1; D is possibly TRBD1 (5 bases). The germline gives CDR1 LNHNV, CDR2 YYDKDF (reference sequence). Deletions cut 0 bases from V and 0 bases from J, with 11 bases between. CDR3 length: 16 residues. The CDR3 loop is CATSRDRLTVNTEAFF. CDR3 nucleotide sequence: TGTGCCACCAGCAGAGATAGATTGACAGTGAACACTGAAGCTTTCTTT.

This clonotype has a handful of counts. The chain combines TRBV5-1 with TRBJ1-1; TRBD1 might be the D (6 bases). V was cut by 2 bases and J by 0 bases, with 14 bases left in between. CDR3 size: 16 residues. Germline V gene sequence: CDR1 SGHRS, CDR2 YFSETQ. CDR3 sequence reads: CASSFGTIEMNTEAFF. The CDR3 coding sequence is TGCGCCAGCAGCTTCGGGACAATCGAAATGAACACTGAAGCTTTCTTT.

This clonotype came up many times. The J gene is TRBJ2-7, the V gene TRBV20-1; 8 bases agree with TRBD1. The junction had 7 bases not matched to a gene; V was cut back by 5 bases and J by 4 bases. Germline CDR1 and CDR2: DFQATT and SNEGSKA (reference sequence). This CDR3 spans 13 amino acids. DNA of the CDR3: TGCAGTGCTCATCAGGGGGCTGGGTACGAGCAGTACTTC. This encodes CSAHQGAGYEQYF.

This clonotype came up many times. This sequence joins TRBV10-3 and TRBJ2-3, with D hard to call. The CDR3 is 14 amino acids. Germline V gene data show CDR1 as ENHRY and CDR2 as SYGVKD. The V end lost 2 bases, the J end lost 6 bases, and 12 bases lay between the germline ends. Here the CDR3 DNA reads TGTGCCATCAGTGAGATGGACCCCCGGGATACGCAGTATTTT. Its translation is CAISEMDPRDTQYF.

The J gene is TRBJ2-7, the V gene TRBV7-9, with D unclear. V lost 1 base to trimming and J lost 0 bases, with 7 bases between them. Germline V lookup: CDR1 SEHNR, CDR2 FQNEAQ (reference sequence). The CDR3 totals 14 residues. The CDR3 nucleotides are TGTGCCAGCAGCTTAGACGGTCGCTCCTACGAGCAGTACTTC. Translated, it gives CASSLDGRSYEQYF.

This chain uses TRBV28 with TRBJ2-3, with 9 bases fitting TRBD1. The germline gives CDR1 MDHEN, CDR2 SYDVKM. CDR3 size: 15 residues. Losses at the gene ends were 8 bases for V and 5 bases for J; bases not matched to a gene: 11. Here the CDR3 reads CASGTGGQGIDTQYF. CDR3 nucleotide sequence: TGTGCCAGCGGAACAGGGGGACAGGGTATAGATACGCAGTATTTT.

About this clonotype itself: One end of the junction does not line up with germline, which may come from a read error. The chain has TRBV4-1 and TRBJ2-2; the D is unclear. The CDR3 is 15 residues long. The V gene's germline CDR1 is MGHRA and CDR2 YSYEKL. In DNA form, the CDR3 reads TGCGCCAGCAGACAAGGGATGTACACCACCGGGGAGCTGTTTTTT. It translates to CASRQGMYTTGELFF.

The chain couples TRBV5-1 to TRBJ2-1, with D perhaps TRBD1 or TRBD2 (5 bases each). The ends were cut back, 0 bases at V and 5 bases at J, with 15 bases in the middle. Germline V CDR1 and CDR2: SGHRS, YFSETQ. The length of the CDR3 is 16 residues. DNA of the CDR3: TGCGCCAGCAGCTTGGCCTGGGGGAGAGTGCACAATGAGCAGTTCTTC. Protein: CASSLAWGRVHNEQFF.

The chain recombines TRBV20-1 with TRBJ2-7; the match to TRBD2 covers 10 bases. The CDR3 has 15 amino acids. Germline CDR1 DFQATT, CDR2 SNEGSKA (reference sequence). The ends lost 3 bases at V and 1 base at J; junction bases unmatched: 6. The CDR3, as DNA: TGCAGTGCTAGTCCCGGGACTAGCGCATCCTACGAGCAGTACTTC. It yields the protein CSASPGTSASYEQYF.

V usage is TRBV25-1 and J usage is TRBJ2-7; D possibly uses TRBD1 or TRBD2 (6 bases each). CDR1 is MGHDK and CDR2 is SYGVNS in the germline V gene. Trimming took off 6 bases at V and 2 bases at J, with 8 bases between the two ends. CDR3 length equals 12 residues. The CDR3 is CASREGAYEQYF. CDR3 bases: TGTGCCAGCAGGGAGGGGGCCTACGAGCAGTACTTC.

CDR3 sequence: CASSPRTGSLYEQYF. CDR3 nucleotides: TGCGCCAGCAGCCCGAGGACAGGGAGTCTCTACGAGCAGTACTTC. This chain links TRBV5-1 with TRBJ2-7; 8 nucleotides agree with TRBD1. CDR1 is SGHRS and CDR2 is YFSETQ in the germline V gene. Unmatched junction bases numbered 9, after V lost 4 bases and J lost 3 bases. The CDR3 is 15 amino acids.

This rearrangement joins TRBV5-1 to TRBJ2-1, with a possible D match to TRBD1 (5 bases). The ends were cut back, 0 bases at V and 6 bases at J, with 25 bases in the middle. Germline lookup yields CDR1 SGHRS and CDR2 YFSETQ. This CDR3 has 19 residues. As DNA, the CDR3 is TGCGCCAGCAGCTTGGTCCCCCGGACGTGGACGACAGCATCCAATGAGCAGTTCTTC. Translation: CASSLVPRTWTTASNEQFF.

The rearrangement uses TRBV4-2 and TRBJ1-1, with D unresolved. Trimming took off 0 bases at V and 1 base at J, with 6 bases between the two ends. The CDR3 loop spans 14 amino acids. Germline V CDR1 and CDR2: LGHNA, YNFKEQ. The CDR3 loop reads CASSQDRWNTEAFF. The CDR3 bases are TGTGCCAGCAGCCAAGATCGATGGAACACTGAAGCTTTCTTT.

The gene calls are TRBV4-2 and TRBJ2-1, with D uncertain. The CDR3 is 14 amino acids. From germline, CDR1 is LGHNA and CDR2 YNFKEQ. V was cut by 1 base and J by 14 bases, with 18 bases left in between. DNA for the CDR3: TGTGCCAGCAGCCAAGGTCCCCCGGCAGAAGGGAAGTTCTTC. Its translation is CASSQGPPAEGKFF.

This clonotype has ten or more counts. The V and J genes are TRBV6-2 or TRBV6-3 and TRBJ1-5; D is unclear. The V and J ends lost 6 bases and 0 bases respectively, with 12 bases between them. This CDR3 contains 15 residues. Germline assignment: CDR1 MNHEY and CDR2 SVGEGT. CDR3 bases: TGTGCCAGCAGGCGCCCAGGCGGTAGCAATCAGCCCCAGCATTTT. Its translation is CASRRPGGSNQPQHF.

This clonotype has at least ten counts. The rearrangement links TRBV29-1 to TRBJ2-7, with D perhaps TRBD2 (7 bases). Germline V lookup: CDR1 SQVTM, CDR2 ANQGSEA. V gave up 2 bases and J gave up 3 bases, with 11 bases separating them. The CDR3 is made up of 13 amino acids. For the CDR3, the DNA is TGCAGCGTTGAAAGGGGGGAGGGCTACGAGCAGTACTTC. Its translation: CSVERGEGYEQYF.

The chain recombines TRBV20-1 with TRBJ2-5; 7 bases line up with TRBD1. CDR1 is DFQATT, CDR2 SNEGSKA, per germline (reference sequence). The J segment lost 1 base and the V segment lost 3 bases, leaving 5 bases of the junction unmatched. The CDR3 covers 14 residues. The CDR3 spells CSASSDRAQETQYF. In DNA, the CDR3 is TGCAGTGCTAGCAGCGACAGGGCCCAAGAGACCCAGTACTTC.

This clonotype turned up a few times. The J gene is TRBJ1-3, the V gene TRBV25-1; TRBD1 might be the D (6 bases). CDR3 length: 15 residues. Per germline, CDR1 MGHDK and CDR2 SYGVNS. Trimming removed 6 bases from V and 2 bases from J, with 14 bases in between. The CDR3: CASRDSYIPGNTIYF. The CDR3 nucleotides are TGTGCCAGCAGGGACAGCTACATCCCTGGAAACACCATATATTTT.

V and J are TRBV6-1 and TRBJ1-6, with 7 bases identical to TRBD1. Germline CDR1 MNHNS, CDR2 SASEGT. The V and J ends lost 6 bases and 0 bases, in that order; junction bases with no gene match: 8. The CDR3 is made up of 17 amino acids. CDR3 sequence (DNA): TGTGCCAGCAGAGGAGGGGGCCGTGGCTCCTATAATTCACCCCTCCACTTT. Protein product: CASRGGGRGSYNSPLHF.

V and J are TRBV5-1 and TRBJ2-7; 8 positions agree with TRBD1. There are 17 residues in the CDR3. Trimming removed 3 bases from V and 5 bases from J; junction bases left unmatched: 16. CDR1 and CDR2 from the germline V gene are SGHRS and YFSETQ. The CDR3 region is CASSSVPGGRWGNEQYF. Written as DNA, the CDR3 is TGCGCCAGCAGCTCCGTCCCAGGGGGCCGTTGGGGCAACGAGCAGTACTTC.

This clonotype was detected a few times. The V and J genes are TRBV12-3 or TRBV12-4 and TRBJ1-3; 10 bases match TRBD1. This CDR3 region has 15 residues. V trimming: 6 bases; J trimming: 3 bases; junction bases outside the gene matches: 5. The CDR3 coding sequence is TGTGCCAGCAGGCGCCGGGACAGGGGTGGAAACACCATATATTTT. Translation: CASRRRDRGGNTIYF.

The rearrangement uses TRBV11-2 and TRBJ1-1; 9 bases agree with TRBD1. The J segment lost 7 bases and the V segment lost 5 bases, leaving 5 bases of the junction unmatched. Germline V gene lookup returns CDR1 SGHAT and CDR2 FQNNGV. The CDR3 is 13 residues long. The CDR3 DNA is TGTGCCAGCAGCACGGGGACAGGGATTGAAGCTTTCTTT. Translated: CASSTGTGIEAFF.

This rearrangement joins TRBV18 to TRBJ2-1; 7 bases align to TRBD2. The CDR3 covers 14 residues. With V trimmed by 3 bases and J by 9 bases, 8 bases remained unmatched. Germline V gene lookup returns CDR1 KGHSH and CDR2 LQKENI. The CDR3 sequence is CASSPPAGRLEQFF. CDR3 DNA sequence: TGTGCCAGCTCACCGCCAGCGGGGCGACTTGAGCAGTTCTTC.

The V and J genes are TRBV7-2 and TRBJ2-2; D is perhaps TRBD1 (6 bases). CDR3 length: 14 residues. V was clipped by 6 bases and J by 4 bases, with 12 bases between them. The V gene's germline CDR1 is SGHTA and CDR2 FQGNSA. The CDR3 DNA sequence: TGTGCCAGCAGAGCAGGGACAACCACCGGGGAGCTGTTTTTT. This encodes CASRAGTTTGELFF.